This TCR beta chain came from a study of T cell responses to AZD1222 COVID-19 vaccine. Study findings and constraints: Every sample of the repertoires postdated the peak T cell response. Epitopes outside B.1.351 and B.1.1.7 mutated regions reportedly drew nearly half of spike TCRs.

On this clone itself: Its antigen is still unknown.

Sequencing was performed with immunoSEQ multiplex PCR; in TCRdb, only in-frame clones are kept and a portion is missing. Here the sample spans 95,000 to 110,000 clones, 88% being singletons. CDR1 and CDR2 from the germline V gene are LGHDT and YNNKEL (reference sequence). V was pared by 0 bases and J by 6 bases, with 9 bases between. The CDR3 contains 14 residues. The clonotype comes from an adult in good health. The chain links TRBV3-1 (or the pseudogene TRBV3-2) to TRBJ1-5; the D is unclear. The sequencing here drew on peripheral blood, taken on day 0 of AZD1222 vaccination. This CDR3 reads CASSQDLTPQPQHF. CDR3 bases: TGTGCCAGCAGCCAAGATCTCACCCCTCAGCCCCAGCATTTT.